This TCR beta chain was captured in a study of regulatory and conventional T cells in RAG deficiency. Study at large: In hypomorphic RAG CID or atypical SCID, autoimmunity is frequently associated.

Per the germline V gene, CDR1 is SGHTS and CDR2 is YDEGEE. Trimming stripped 0 bases from V and 4 bases from J, with 10 bases between. The CDR3 runs to 14 residues. Patients had RAG deficiency: one SCID, two Omenn, about five CID/atypical SCID. Method: immunoSEQ multiplex PCR; TCRdb's copy keeps in-frame clones and lacks some. The top ten clones hold approximately 50% of a sample with about 400 clones, under 55% of them seen once. Worth noting for this clone: Since a far larger clone is one base different, this is likely a read error.

The receptor's source is a human donor with RAG deficiency presenting as severe combined immunodeficiency. The J gene is TRBJ1-2, the V gene TRBV5-8; weak D call: TRBD1 (5 bases). Sample: CD8+ T cells sorted from blood. This chain's CDR3 is CASSLVGGVYGYTF. In DNA, the CDR3 is TGTGCCAGCAGCTTGGTGGGAGGGGTCTATGGCTACACCTTC.